Listed below are T cell receptor beta chains from one sample, sequenced in a study of T cell responses to AZD1222 COVID-19 vaccine. Sequenced by immunoSEQ multiplex PCR; TCRdb stores in-frame clones only, minus some. The table has roughly 120,000 clones, 94% seen once. The sequenced sample was peripheral blood, obtained on day 0 of AZD1222 vaccination. The receptors stem from an adult in good health. Each CDR3 is given with its conserved first and last residue. The D gene is left open where the match is weak. The size entry is marked missing in some rows and otherwise reads once, few, many or a size class.

NA	NA	TRBJ1-6	TRBV11-2	CASSLGTVPGDSPLHF	TGTGCCAGCAGCTTAGGGACAGTTCCGGGGGATTCACCCCTCCACTTT
once	NA	TRBJ2-7	TRBV7-4	CASSSPRGGAIYEQYF	TGTGCCAGCAGCTCCCCGCGGGGTGGGGCTATCTACGAGCAGTACTTC
NA	NA	TRBJ1-1	TRBV19	CASSARLDEAFF	TGTGCCAGTAGTGCACGGCTTGATGAAGCTTTCTTT
NA	NA	TRBJ1-4	TRBV19	CASSMRTFGEKLFF	TGTGCCAGTAGTATGAGGACTTTCGGTGAAAAACTGTTTTTT
once	TRBD2	TRBJ2-2	TRBV28	CASITSGTNTGELFF	TGTGCCAGCATTACTAGCGGTACAAACACCGGGGAGCTGTTTTTT
NA	NA	TRBJ2-1	TRBV6-1	CASSEWLAPYNEQFF	TGTGCCAGCAGTGAATGGCTAGCGCCCTACAATGAGCAGTTCTTC
NA	TRBD1	TRBJ1-2	TRBV5-4	CASSSGQDLYGYTF	TGTGCCAGCAGCTCGGGACAGGACCTCTATGGCTACACCTTC
NA	NA	TRBJ1-5	TRBV19	CASNPQGNSNQPQHF	TGTGCCAGTAACCCCCAGGGGAATAGCAATCAGCCCCAGCATTTT
NA	TRBD2	TRBJ2-7	TRBV3-1/TRBV3-2	CASSPGLADTYEQYF	TGTGCCAGCAGCCCCGGACTAGCGGATACCTACGAGCAGTACTTC
NA	TRBD2	TRBJ2-7	TRBV28	CASSPPGLAGGVEQYF	TGTGCCAGCAGCCCTCCGGGACTAGCGGGAGGAGTCGAGCAGTACTTC
NA	NA	TRBJ2-5	TRBV5-1	CASSFPSHQETQYF	TGCGCCAGCAGCTTCCCCTCGCATCAAGAGACCCAGTACTTC
NA	NA	TRBJ1-2	TRBV9	CASAGDGGVYGYTF	TGTGCCAGCGCCGGAGACGGGGGTGTCTATGGCTACACCTTC
once	NA	TRBJ2-3	TRBV29-1	CSVPYPTDTQYF	TGCAGCGTTCCCTATCCTACAGATACGCAGTATTTT
NA	NA	TRBJ2-1	TRBV19	CASSIAGQTYNEQFF	TGTGCCAGTAGTATAGCGGGGCAGACTTACAATGAGCAGTTCTTC
NA	TRBD2	TRBJ2-1	TRBV4-3	CASSHRLAGGSSYNEQFF	TGCGCCAGCAGCCACCGCCTAGCGGGAGGGAGCTCCTACAATGAGCAGTTCTTC
NA	NA	TRBJ2-7	TRBV28	CASRSARPEQYF	TGTGCCAGCAGGTCCGCTAGGCCCGAGCAGTACTTC
NA	NA	TRBJ2-7	TRBV29-1	CSVVPLADRPYEQYF	TGCAGCGTTGTCCCCCTCGCTGACAGGCCCTACGAGCAGTACTTC
NA	NA	TRBJ2-3	TRBV30	CAWSFPGTDTQYF	TGTGCCTGGAGTTTCCCAGGGACAGATACGCAGTATTTT
NA	NA	TRBJ1-3	TRBV28	CASSPGGVGNTIYF	TGTGCCAGCAGCCCAGGTGGGGTCGGAAACACCATATATTTT
NA	NA	TRBJ2-5	TRBV18	CASSPLQVQGGSQETQYF	TGTGCCAGCTCACCCCTTCAGGTTCAGGGGGGAAGTCAAGAGACCCAGTACTTC
NA	TRBD2	TRBJ2-1	TRBV4-1	CASSQRGLAGKNEQFF	TGCGCCAGCAGCCAGAGGGGACTAGCGGGAAAAAATGAGCAGTTCTTC
NA	NA	TRBJ2-3	TRBV11-3	CASSLGGWATDTQYF	TGTGCCAGCAGCTTAGGAGGATGGGCCACAGATACGCAGTATTTT
NA	TRBD2	TRBJ2-1	TRBV6-4	CASSRLAGMNEQFF	TGTGCCAGCAGTCGTCTAGCGGGAATGAATGAGCAGTTCTTC
NA	TRBD1	TRBJ1-4	TRBV3-1/TRBV3-2	CASSQRQGANEKLFF	TGTGCCAGCAGCCAGAGACAGGGGGCGAATGAAAAACTGTTTTTT
once	NA	TRBJ1-1	TRBV5-4	CASSLGLTPNTEAFF	TGTGCCAGCAGCTTGGGTTTGACGCCGAACACTGAAGCTTTCTTT
NA	TRBD1	TRBJ1-2	TRBV7-9	CASSQFTGALRGYGYTF	TGTGCCAGCAGCCAATTTACAGGGGCCTTGCGGGGCTATGGCTACACCTTC
NA	NA	TRBJ2-7	TRBV25-1	CASSEFGREYEQYF	TGTGCCAGCAGTGAATTTGGCAGGGAATACGAGCAGTACTTC
NA	NA	TRBJ1-5	TRBV30	CAWSRGAQRPQHF	TGTGCCTGGAGTCGGGGGGCGCAGAGGCCCCAGCATTTT
NA	TRBD1	TRBJ2-7	TRBV7-2	CASSKPTGGYGEQYF	TGTGCCAGCAGCAAGCCGACAGGGGGCTATGGCGAGCAGTACTTC
NA	NA	TRBJ1-3	TRBV6-5	CASSYSSRSSGNTIYF	TGTGCCAGCAGTTACTCGTCCCGGAGCTCTGGAAACACCATATATTTT
once	NA	TRBJ1-3	TRBV14	CASSQATDLSGNTIYF	TGTGCCAGCAGCCAAGCAACGGATCTCTCTGGAAACACCATATATTTT
NA	TRBD2	TRBJ2-1	TRBV6-6	CASSYFGTSGSNEQFF	TGTGCCAGCAGTTATTTCGGGACTAGCGGGAGTAATGAGCAGTTCTTC
NA	TRBD1	TRBJ2-7	TRBV29-1	CSVVWGQPPYEQYF	TGCAGCGTGGTGTGGGGACAGCCCCCCTACGAGCAGTACTTC
NA	NA	TRBJ2-7	TRBV30	CAWSVVGYEQYF	TGTGCCTGGAGTGTCGTGGGCTACGAGCAGTACTTC
NA	NA	TRBJ1-3	TRBV12-5	CASGAQGMRDTIYF	TGTGCTAGTGGTGCCCAGGGGATGCGAGACACCATATATTTT
NA	NA	TRBJ1-1	TRBV12-3/TRBV12-4	CASSYANTEAFF	TGTGCCAGCAGTTACGCGAACACTGAAGCTTTCTTT
NA	NA	TRBJ2-4	TRBV5-4	CASSPRGGKNIQYF	TGTGCCAGCAGCCCAAGGGGGGGTAAAAACATTCAGTACTTC
once	TRBD1	TRBJ1-1	TRBV6-5	CASRNRGADTEAFF	TGTGCCAGCAGAAACAGGGGCGCGGACACTGAAGCTTTCTTT
NA	TRBD2	TRBJ2-7	TRBV7-9	CASSPTLAGTDEQYF	TGTGCCAGCAGCCCCACGCTAGCGGGAACCGACGAGCAGTACTTC
NA	TRBD2	TRBJ2-1	TRBV9	CASSDSVAGDTYNEQFF	TGTGCCAGCAGCGACAGCGTAGCGGGAGATACCTACAATGAGCAGTTCTTC
NA	TRBD1	TRBJ2-4	TRBV27	CASSSSGTGRYIQYF	TGTGCCAGCAGTTCTTCCGGGACAGGGCGTTACATTCAGTACTTC
once	NA	TRBJ1-6	TRBV19	CASSMRTSRSSYNSPLHF	TGTGCCAGTAGTATGAGAACTTCCCGGAGCTCCTATAATTCACCCCTCCACTTT
NA	TRBD2	TRBJ2-1	TRBV15	CATSRDYALAGGEQFF	TGTGCCACCAGCAGAGACTACGCGCTAGCGGGCGGGGAGCAGTTCTTC
NA	TRBD1	TRBJ1-1	TRBV20-1	CSASLYRDRDKEAFF	TGCAGTGCTAGTCTCTACCGGGACAGGGATAAAGAAGCTTTCTTT
NA	TRBD1	TRBJ2-7	TRBV4-1	CASSQPGTGDLRRNF	TGCGCCAGCAGCCAACCCGGGACAGGGGATTTAAGGCGGAACTTC
NA	NA	TRBJ2-1	TRBV6-5	CASSYSLGGLGRQFF	TGTGCCAGCAGTTACTCTTTAGGGGGTTTGGGTAGGCAGTTCTTC
NA	NA	TRBJ2-3	TRBV28	CASSLLGATDTQYF	TGTGCCAGCAGTTTATTGGGGGCAACAGATACGCAGTATTTT
NA	NA	TRBJ2-3	TRBV7-8	CASSLIGNPSTDTQYF	TGTGCCAGCAGCTTAATAGGGAATCCTAGCACAGATACGCAGTATTTT
NA	TRBD2	TRBJ2-1	TRBV28	CASSLVAGGPFSPYNEQFF	TGTGCCAGCAGTTTAGTAGCGGGAGGGCCTTTTAGCCCCTACAATGAGCAGTTCTTC
NA	TRBD1	TRBJ2-7	TRBV28	CASSALPGTGRHEQYF	TGTGCCAGCAGTGCGTTACCCGGGACAGGGCGACACGAGCAGTACTTC
NA	TRBD2	TRBJ2-1	TRBV5-1	CASRPGLATYNEQFF	TGCGCCAGCAGACCGGGACTAGCGACTTACAATGAGCAGTTCTTC
NA	NA	TRBJ1-1	TRBV19	CASSNRMNTEAFF	TGTGCCAGTAGTAACAGGATGAACACTGAAGCTTTCTTT
NA	TRBD2	TRBJ2-7	TRBV5-1	CASSLGLAGGTEQYF	TGCGCCAGCAGCTTAGGTCTAGCGGGAGGGACTGAGCAGTACTTC
NA	NA	TRBJ1-1	TRBV28	CASSLGHLMNTEAFF	TGTGCCAGCAGTTTGGGACATCTGATGAACACTGAAGCTTTCTTT
NA	TRBD2	TRBJ2-1	TRBV7-2	CASSLVTSGNNEQFF	TGTGCCAGCAGCTTAGTGACTAGCGGAAACAATGAGCAGTTCTTC
NA	NA	TRBJ1-4	TRBV7-9	CASSRTRDGRDINEKLFF	TGTGCCAGCAGCAGAACAAGGGACGGTAGGGATATTAATGAAAAACTGTTTTTT
NA	NA	TRBJ2-3	TRBV10-3	CAISEWGVASDTQYF	TGTGCCATCAGTGAGTGGGGCGTGGCGTCAGATACGCAGTATTTT
NA	TRBD2	TRBJ2-1	TRBV29-1	CSLFRGAYNEQFF	TGCAGCCTCTTCCGGGGGGCCTACAATGAGCAGTTCTTC
few	NA	TRBJ1-5	TRBV28	CASSTGYNQPQHF	TGTGCCAGCAGTACAGGGTACAATCAGCCCCAGCATTTT
NA	TRBD2	TRBJ2-1	TRBV4-1	CASSPGRWTSGSDEQFF	TGCGCCAGCAGCCCGGGACGTTGGACTAGCGGGAGCGATGAGCAGTTCTTC